The present T cell receptor beta chain was sequenced within a study of blood T cell repertoires in COVID-19 (dated by TCRdb to the early 2020s). About the full investigation: Samples covering the acute and convalescent phases of COVID-19 were provided by collaborators in the United States, Italy and Spain. The material from the prospective study consisted of cDNA or gDNA derived from T cells, B-cell-depleted T cells, or PBMCs. The dataset comprised deeply sampled blood TCRbeta repertoires from subjects exposed to, actively infected with, or recovered from COVID-19. The repertoires were released in a freely available public database meant as a resource for research on the immune response to SARS-CoV-2. Samples came from the ongoing ImmuneRACE study (first 160 participants) plus 1,254 subjects from 6 global collaborators. Nearly every sample came with metadata listing a de-identified subject ID, COVID-19 status, age in years and sex. Where HLA class I and class II types were available, the types were taken from metadata supplied by the sample provider, not from assay-based typing.

The CDR3 covers 15 residues, taking in both the cysteine and the phenylalanine. Just the 45-base CDR3 DNA is kept, in frame starting at base 1. The trim is 3 bases for V and 0 bases for J, with a gap of 9 bases between the germline ends. CDR1 and CDR2 were assigned from the germline V gene as KGHSH and LQKENI. The immunoSEQ Assay, a bias-controlled multiplex PCR, was used to amplify TCRbeta CDR3 regions from genomic DNA. The paper's processing steps were these. Nucleated cell counts per sample were estimated from amplification of reference gene primers within the assay. To quantify the absolute abundance of each unique TCRbeta CDR3 rearrangement, sequence reads were collapsed and filtered. Productive Simpson clonality was computed per sample as the square root of Simpson's diversity index over productive rearrangements. The table was pulled from immuneACCESS by TCRdb, which kept in-frame rearrangements only. Such tables lose some clones; where checked, under half of the loss comes from unresolved V genes, and the rest has no known cause. That table supplies the V and J calls and clone size; D and trimming were determined from the DNA. This sample gives 200,000 to 300,000 clones in total; around 89% of them show up just once. The ten biggest clones cover roughly 4% of the sample.

The study at large found these results: Clinical and demographic metadata were provided uncurated, with the amount varying by source and participant.

Notes on this clone: Its specific antigen is unknown. Base-call qualities are not available, and no considerably larger clone is one nucleotide away.

In the prospective study, participants were roughly 18 to 100 years old, resided in 20 to 30 geographic areas of the United States, and were enrolled through a virtual design. Cohort assignment in the prospective study relied on participant-reported clinical history from a screening survey and a study questionnaire. ImmuneRACE Cohort 3 recovered participants were defined by two consecutive negative NP/OP PCR tests, healthcare professional clearance, or symptom resolution. Each participant in the prospective study had whole blood, serum and a nasopharyngeal or oropharyngeal swab collected by mobile phlebotomists. Prospective study participants could optionally give additional blood draws and questionnaires over an approximately 2-month period. Before DNA extraction, prospective study blood samples were shipped either frozen or at room temperature.

The V gene is TRBV18 and the J gene is TRBJ1-3; the D region possibly corresponds to TRBD1 (6 bases align). Material for sequencing was PBMCs or T cells enriched from blood (not recorded which). The receptor was isolated from a woman aged 30 to 39 who had recovered from COVID-19. The DNA reads TGTGCCAGCTCACCCGGGACACACTCTGGAAACACCATATATTTT. Its protein is CASSPGTHSGNTIYF.